The present T cell receptor beta chain was sequenced within a study of vaccination and CD4 T cells after COVID-19. A remark on this clonotype: Its target is unknown.

The assay that was used to sequence DNA from cultured CD4+ T cells was the Oncomine TCR Beta short-read assay. Genomic DNA extraction was carried out from cultured CD4+ T cells. Via MiXCR, TCRdb re-called the PCR reads, giving one row per CDR3 protein. The profile shows nearly 8,000 distinct CDR3 sequences, 41% of them singletons. V lost 12 bases to trimming and J lost 0 bases, with 13 bases between them. The CDR3 is made up of 14 amino acids. Germline CDR1 and CDR2: KGHDR and SFDVKD. Treatment indicated: 10-day PBMC culture with coronavirus spike peptide pools or control peptides (ViraFEST assay). The collection of CD4+ T cells from the unexposed donor took place before the COVID-19 pandemic (2011-2018).

This clonotype originated in a human donor in good health. Input material: CD4+ T cells from blood, cultured in vitro. This sequence joins TRBV24-1 and TRBJ2-2; possibly TRBD1 for D (5 bases). This CDR3 is CAPYRYSNTGELFF. CDR3 nucleotides: TGTGCCCCGTACAGGTACTCGAACACCGGGGAGCTGTTTTTT.